This T cell receptor beta chain was found in a study of blood T cell repertoires in COVID-19. Study at large: Some COVID-19 samples were acute and others convalescent; all came from the United States, Italy and Spain. Sources were T cells, B-cell-depleted T cells, or PBMCs; the material itself was cDNA or gDNA.

Per the original data handling: Nucleated cell number was recorded as an estimate derived from reference gene primer amplification. This table comes from immunoSEQ multiplex PCR, and its TCRdb copy is limited to in-frame clones, with some not included. The DNA was the basis for D and trimming; V, J and clone size are from that table. Of 250,000 or so clones listed, around nine tenths are singletons. CDR3 length: 17 residues. The sequencing input was peripheral blood. The genes are TRBV21-1 and TRBJ2-2; TRBD2, the table's D call, lacks a check against the DNA. TRBV21-1 is annotated as a pseudogene. This TCR derives from a woman in her thirties or forties who had recovered from COVID-19. This CDR3 reads CASSKVSGEGGTGELFF. For the CDR3, the DNA is TGTGCCAGCAGCAAAGTTTCGGGGGAGGGCGGCACCGGGGAGCTGTTTTTT.